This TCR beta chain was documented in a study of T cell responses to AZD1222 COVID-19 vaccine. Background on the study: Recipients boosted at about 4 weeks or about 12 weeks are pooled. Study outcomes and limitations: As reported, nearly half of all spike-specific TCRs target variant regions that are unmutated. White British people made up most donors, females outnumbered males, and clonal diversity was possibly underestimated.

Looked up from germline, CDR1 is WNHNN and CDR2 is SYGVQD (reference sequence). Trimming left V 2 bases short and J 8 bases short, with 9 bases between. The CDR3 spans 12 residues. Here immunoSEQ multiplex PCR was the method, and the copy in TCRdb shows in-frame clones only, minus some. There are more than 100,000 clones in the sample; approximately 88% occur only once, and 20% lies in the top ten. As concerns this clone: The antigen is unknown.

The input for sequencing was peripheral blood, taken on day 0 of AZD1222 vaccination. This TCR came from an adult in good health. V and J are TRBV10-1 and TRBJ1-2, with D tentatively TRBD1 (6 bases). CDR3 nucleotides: TGCGCCAGCAGTGAGGACAGGAAAGGCTACACCTTC. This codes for CASSEDRKGYTF.